This TCR beta chain derives from a study of control samples from healthy donors and cancer patients. The protocol was immunoSEQ multiplex PCR, while the TCRdb copy is restricted to in-frame clones and leaves out a portion. The profile shows about 180,000 clones, 85% to 95% of them singletons. The CDR3 spans 15 residues. Germline CDR1 and CDR2: GTSNPN and SVGIG (reference sequence). V lost 0 bases to trimming and J lost 4 bases; unmatched junction nucleotides: 5. The sample taken for sequencing was blood. The chain links TRBV30 to TRBJ2-3; 9 bases map to TRBD2. The source of this sequence is a man aged 25-40 years in good health. The CDR3 sequence is CAWSVGSGGSDTQYF. The CDR3 DNA reads as TGTGCCTGGAGTGTCGGTAGCGGGGGATCAGATACGCAGTATTTT.